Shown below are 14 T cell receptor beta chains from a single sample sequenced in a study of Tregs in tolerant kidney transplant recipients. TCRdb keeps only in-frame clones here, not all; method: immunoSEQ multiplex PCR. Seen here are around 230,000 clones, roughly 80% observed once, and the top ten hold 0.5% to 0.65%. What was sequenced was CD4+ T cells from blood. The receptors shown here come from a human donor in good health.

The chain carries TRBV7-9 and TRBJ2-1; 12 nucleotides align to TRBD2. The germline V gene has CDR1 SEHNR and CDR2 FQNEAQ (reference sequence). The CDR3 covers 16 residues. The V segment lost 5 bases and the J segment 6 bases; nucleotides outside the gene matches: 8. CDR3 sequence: CASSILGLAGSNEQFF. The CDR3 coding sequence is TGTGCCAGCAGCATCCTGGGACTAGCGGGTTCCAATGAGCAGTTCTTC.

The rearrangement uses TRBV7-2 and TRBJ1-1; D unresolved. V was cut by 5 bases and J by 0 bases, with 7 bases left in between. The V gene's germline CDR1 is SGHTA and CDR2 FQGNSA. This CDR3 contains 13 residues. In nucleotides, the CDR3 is TGTGCCAGCAGCAGTCAATTGAACACTGAAGCTTTCTTT. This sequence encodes CASSSQLNTEAFF.

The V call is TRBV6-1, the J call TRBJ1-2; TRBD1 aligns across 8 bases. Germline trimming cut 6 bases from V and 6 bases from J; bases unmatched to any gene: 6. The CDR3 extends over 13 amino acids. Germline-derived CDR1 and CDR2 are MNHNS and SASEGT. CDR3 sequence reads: CASRDRAEDGYTF. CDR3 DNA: TGTGCCAGCAGGGACAGGGCGGAGGATGGCTACACCTTC.

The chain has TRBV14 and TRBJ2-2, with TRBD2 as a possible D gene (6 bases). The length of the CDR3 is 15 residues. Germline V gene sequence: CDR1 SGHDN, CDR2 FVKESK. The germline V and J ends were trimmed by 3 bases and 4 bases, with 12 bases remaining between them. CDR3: CASSQPGLSTGELFF. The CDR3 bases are TGTGCCAGCAGCCAGCCGGGACTCAGCACCGGGGAGCTGTTTTTT.

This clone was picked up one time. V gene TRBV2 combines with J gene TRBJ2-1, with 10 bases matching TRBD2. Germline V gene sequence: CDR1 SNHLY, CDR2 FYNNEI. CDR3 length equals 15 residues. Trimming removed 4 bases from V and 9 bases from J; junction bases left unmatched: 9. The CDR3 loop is CASSGASGSYGEQFF. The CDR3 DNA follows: TGTGCCAGCAGTGGGGCTAGCGGGAGTTATGGTGAGCAGTTCTTC.

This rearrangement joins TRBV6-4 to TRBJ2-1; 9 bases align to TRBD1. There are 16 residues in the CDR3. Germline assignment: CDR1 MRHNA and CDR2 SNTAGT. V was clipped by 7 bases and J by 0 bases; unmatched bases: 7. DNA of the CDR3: TGTGCCAGCAATGGACAGGGGCCGAGCTCCTACAATGAGCAGTTCTTC. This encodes CASNGQGPSSYNEQFF.

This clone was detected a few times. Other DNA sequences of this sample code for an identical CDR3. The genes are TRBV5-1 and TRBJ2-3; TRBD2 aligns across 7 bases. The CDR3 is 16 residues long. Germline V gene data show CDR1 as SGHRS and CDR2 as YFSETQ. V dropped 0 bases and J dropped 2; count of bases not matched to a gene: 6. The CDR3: CASSLVPAGSTDTQYF. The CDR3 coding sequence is TGCGCCAGCAGCTTGGTGCCAGCGGGGTCCACAGATACGCAGTATTTT. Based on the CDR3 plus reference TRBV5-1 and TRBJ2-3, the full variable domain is KAGVTQTPRYLIKTRGQQVTLSCSPISGHRSVSWYQQTPGQGLQFLFEYFSETQRNKGNFPGRFSGRQFSNSRSEMNVSTLELGDSALYLCASSLVPAGSTDTQYFGPGTRLTVL.

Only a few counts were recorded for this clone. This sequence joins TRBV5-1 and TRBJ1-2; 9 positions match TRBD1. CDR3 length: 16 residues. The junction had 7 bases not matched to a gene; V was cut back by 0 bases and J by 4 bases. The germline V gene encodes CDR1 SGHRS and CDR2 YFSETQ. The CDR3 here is CASSLGDRASAYGYTF. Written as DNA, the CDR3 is TGCGCCAGCAGCTTGGGGGACAGGGCGAGCGCCTATGGCTACACCTTC.

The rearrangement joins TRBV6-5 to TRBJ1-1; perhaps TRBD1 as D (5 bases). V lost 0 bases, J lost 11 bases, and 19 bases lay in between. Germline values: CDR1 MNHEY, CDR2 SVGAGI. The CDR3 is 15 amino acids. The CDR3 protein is CASSYSGTVPVGAFF. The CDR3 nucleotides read TGTGCCAGCAGTTACTCCGGGACGGTACCCGTGGGGGCTTTCTTT.

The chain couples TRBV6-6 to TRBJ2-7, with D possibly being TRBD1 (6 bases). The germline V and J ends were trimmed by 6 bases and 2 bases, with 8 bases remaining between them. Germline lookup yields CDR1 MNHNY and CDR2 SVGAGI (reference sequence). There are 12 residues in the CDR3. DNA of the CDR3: TGTGCCAGCAGAACAGGGACCTACGAGCAGTACTTC. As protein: CASRTGTYEQYF.

CDR3 amino acids: CASSPGRAGANVLTF. DNA for the CDR3: TGTGCCAGCTCACCAGGGAGGGCTGGGGCCAACGTCCTGACTTTC. The J gene is TRBJ2-6, the V gene TRBV18, with 7 bases that match TRBD2. The CDR3 has 15 residues. CDR1 KGHSH and CDR2 LQKENI come from the germline V gene. V shed 2 bases, J shed 2 bases, and the junction held 0 bases outside the gene matches.

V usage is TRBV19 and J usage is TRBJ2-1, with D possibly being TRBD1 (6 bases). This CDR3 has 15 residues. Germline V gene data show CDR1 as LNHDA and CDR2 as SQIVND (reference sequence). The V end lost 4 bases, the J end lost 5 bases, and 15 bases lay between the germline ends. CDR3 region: CASSTPSTGHNEQFF. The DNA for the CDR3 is TGTGCCAGTAGTACCCCGTCGACAGGCCACAATGAGCAGTTCTTC.

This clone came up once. The DNA of the CDR3 is TGTGCCATCAGTGAGTCGGACAGGGGCTTCGGGTACGAGCAGTACTTC. Translated, it gives CAISESDRGFGYEQYF. This chain uses TRBV10-3 with TRBJ2-7, with TRBD1 identical over 9 bases. There are 16 residues in the CDR3. Germline V lookup: CDR1 ENHRY, CDR2 SYGVKD. V was pared by 0 bases and J by 4 bases, with 7 bases of the junction left unmatched.

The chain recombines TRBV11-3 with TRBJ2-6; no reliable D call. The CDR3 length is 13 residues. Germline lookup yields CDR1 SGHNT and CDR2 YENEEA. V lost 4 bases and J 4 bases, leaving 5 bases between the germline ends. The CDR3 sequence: CASSYRGANVLTF. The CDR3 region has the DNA TGTGCCAGCAGCTATCGGGGGGCCAACGTCCTGACTTTC.